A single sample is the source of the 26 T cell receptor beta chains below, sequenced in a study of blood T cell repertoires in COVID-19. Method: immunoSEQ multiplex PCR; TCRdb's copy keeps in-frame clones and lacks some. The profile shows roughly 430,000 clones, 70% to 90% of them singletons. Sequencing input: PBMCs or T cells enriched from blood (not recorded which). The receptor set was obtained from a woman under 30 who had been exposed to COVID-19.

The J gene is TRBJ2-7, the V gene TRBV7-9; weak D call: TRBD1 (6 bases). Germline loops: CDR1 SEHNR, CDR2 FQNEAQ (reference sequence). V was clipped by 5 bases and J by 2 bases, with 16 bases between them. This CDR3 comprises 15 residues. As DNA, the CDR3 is TGTGCCAGCAGCATCCGGGACACGAACACCTACGAGCAGTACTTC. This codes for CASSIRDTNTYEQYF.

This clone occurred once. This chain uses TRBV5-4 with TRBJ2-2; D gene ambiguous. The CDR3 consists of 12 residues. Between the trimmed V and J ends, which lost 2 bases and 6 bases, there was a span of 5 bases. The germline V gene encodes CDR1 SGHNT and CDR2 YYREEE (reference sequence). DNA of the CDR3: TGTGCCAGCAGCTTTCCGGCCGGGGAGCTGTTTTTT. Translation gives CASSFPAGELFF.

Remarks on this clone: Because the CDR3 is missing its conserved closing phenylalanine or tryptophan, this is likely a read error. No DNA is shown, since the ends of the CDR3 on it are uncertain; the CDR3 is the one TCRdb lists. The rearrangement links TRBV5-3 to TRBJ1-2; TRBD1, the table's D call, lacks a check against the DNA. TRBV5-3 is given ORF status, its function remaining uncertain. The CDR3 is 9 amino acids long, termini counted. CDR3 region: CARSLRTLV.

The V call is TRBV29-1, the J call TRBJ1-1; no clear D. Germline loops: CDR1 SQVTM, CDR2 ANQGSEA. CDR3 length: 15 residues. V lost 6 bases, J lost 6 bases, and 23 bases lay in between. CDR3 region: CSVDGDDREGAEAFF. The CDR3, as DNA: TGCAGCGTGGACGGGGATGATAGGGAGGGTGCTGAAGCTTTCTTT.

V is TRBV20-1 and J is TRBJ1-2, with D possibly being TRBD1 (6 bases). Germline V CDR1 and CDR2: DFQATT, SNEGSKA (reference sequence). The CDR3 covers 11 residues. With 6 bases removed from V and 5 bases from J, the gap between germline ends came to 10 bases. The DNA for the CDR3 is TGCAGTGCAACAGGGCAGTATGGCTACACCTTC. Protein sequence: CSATGQYGYTF.

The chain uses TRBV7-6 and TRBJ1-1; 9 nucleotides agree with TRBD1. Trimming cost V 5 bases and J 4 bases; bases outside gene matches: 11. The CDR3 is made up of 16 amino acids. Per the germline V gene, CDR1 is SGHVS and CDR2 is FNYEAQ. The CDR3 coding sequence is TGTGCCAGCAGCCAACCTACACCGGGACAGGGCACTGAAGCTTTCTTT. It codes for CASSQPTPGQGTEAFF.

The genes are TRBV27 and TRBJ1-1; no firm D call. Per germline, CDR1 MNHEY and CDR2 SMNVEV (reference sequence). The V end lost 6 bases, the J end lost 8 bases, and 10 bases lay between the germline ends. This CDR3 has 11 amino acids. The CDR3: CASRTDREAFF. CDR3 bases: TGTGCCAGCAGAACAGACCGGGAAGCTTTCTTT.

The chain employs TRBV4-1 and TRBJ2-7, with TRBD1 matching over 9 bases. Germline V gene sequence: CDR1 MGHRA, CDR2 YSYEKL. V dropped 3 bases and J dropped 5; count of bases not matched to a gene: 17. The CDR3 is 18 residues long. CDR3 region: CASSHGTGRSMGGDEQYF. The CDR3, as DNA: TGCGCCAGCAGCCACGGGACAGGGAGAAGTATGGGAGGGGACGAGCAGTACTTC.

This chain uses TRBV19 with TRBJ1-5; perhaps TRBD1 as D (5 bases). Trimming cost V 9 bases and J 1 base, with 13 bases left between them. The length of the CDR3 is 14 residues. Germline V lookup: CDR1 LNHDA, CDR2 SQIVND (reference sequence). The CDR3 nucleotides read TGTGCCAGCGAGGACGGGGGAAGCAATCAGCCCCAGCATTTT. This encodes CASEDGGSNQPQHF.

The CDR3, as DNA: TGTGCCAGCTCACCAGGGGGCATCAATGAGCAGTTCTTC. This gives the protein CASSPGGINEQFF. This chain links TRBV18 with TRBJ2-1, with a tentative D call TRBD1 (6 bases). Germline V gene sequence: CDR1 KGHSH, CDR2 LQKENI. The CDR3 totals 13 residues. V shed 2 bases and J shed 6 bases, with 8 bases lying between them.

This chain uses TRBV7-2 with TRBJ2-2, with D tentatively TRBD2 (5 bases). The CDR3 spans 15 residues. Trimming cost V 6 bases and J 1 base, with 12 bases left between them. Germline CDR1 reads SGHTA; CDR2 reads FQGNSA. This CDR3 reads CASRTFRGNTGELFF. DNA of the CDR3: TGTGCCAGCAGAACTTTCCGGGGGAACACCGGGGAGCTGTTTTTT.

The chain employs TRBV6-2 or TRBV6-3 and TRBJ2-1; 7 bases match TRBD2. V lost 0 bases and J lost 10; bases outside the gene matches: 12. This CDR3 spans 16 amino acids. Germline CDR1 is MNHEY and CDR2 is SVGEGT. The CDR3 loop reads CASSYSGLLARGEQFF. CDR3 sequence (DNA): TGTGCCAGCAGTTACTCGGGACTACTGGCGCGGGGGGAGCAGTTCTTC.

For the CDR3, the DNA is TGTGCCAGCAGCCCGGGACAGTACACAGATACGCAGTATTTT. It encodes CASSPGQYTDTQYF. This chain links TRBV5-8 with TRBJ2-3; 7 bases match TRBD1. The V and J ends lost 4 bases and 2 bases, in that order; junction bases with no gene match: 4. This CDR3 comprises 14 residues. From germline, CDR1 is SGHTS and CDR2 YDEGEE.

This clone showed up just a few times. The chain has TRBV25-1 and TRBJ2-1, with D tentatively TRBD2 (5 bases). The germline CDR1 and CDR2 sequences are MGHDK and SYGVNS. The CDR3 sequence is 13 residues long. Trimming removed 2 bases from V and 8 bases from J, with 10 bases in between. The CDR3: CASSEKLVDEQFF. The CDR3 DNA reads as TGTGCCAGCAGTGAAAAACTAGTTGATGAGCAGTTCTTC.

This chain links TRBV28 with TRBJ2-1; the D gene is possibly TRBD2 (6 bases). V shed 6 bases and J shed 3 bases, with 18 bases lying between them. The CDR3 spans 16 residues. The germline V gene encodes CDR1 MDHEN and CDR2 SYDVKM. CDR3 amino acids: CASSSPSGSSYNEQFF. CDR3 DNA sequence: TGTGCCAGCAGCTCACCAAGCGGGTCAAGCTACAATGAGCAGTTCTTC.

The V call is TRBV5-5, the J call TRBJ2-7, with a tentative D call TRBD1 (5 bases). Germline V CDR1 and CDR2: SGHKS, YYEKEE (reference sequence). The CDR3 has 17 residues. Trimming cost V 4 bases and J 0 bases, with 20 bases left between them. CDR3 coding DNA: TGTGCCAGCAGCCCTGGCGATACGCGACAGACCTCCTACGAGCAGTACTTC. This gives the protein CASSPGDTRQTSYEQYF.

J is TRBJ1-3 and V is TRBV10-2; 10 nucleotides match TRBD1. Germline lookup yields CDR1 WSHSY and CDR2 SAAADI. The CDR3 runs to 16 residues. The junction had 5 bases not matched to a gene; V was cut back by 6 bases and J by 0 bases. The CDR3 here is CASRGTGASSGNTIYF. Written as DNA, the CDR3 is TGCGCCAGCAGAGGGACAGGGGCCAGCTCTGGAAACACCATATATTTT.

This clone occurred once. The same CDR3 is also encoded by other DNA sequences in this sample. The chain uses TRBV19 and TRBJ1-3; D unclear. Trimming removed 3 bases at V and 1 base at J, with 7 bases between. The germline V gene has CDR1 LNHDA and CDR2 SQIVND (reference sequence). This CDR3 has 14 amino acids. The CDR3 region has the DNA TGTGCCAGTAGTATCCCCGGGTCTGGAAACACCATATATTTT. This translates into CASSIPGSGNTIYF.

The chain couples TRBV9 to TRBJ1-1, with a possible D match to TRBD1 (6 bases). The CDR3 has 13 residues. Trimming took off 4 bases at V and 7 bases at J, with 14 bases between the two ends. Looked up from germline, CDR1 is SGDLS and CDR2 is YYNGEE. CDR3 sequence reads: CASSPNQGNEAFF. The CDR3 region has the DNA TGTGCCAGCAGCCCCAATCAGGGGAATGAAGCTTTCTTT.

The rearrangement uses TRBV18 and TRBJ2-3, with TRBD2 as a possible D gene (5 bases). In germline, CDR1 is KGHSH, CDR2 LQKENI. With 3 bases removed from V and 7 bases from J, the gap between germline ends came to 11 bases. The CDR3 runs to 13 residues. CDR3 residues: CASSPHPGYTQYF. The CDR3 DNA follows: TGTGCCAGCTCACCTCATCCGGGATATACGCAGTATTTT.

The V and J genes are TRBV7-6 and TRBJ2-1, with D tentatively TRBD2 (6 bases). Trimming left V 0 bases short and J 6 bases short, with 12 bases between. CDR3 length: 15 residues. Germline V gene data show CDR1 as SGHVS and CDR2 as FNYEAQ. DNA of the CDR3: TGTGCCAGCAGCTTAGCTAGCGGCGGATTCAATGAGCAGTTCTTC. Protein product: CASSLASGGFNEQFF.

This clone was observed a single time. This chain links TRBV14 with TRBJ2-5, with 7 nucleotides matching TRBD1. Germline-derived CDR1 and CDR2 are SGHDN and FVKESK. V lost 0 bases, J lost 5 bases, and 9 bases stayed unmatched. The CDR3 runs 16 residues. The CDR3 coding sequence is TGTGCCAGCAGCCAAGAAGGGGGCCGTAGGTCGGAGACCCAGTACTTC. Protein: CASSQEGGRRSETQYF.

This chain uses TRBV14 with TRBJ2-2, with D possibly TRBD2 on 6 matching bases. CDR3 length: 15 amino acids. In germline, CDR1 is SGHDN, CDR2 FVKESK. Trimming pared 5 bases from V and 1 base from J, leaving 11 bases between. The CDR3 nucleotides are TGTGCCAGCAGCGCCGGGACTTTGAACACCGGGGAGCTGTTTTTT. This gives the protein CASSAGTLNTGELFF.

The CDR3 loop reads CASSQGSSYEQYF. For the CDR3, the DNA is TGTGCCAGTAGTCAGGGATCTTCCTACGAGCAGTACTTC. This chain links TRBV19 with TRBJ2-7, with D perhaps matching TRBD1 (5 bases). Germline CDR1 reads LNHDA; CDR2 reads SQIVND (reference sequence). V gave up 5 bases and J gave up 1 base, with 9 bases separating them. The CDR3 extends over 13 amino acids.

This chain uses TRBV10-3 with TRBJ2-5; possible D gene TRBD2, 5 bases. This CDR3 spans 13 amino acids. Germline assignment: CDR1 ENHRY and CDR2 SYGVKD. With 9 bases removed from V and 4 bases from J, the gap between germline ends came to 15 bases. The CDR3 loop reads CAIAARLPETQYF. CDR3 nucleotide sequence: TGTGCCATAGCGGCCAGGCTCCCAGAGACCCAGTACTTC.

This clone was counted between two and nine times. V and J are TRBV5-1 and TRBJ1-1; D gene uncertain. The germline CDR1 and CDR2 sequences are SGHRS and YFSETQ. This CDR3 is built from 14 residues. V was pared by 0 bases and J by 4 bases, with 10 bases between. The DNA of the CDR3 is TGCGCCAGCAGCTTGGCCCGGGTCGGCACTGAAGCTTTCTTT. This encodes CASSLARVGTEAFF.